The entry below gives a single T cell receptor (beta chain) sequence along with its context. It has no known antigen specificity. No base quality values were provided; no much bigger clone lies one nucleotide off. The record originates from a study of blood T cell repertoires in COVID-19 (dated by TCRdb to the early 2020s). About the investigation overall: Collaborator samples came from the United States, Italy and Spain and covered acute and convalescent phases of COVID-19. The prospective study material was composed of cDNA or gDNA derived from T cells, B-cell-depleted T cells, or PBMCs. The dataset comprised deeply sampled blood TCRbeta repertoires from subjects exposed to, actively infected with, or recovered from COVID-19. The repertoires were made available in a free public database intended to serve as a resource for research on the immune response to SARS-CoV-2. The sample metadata nearly always contained a de-identified subject ID, COVID-19 status, age in years and sex. Where available, HLA class I and class II types were taken from metadata supplied by the sample provider and were not determined by assay-based typing. Samples came from the ongoing ImmuneRACE study (first 160 participants) plus 1,254 subjects from 6 global collaborators.

Germline trimming amounts to 6 bases on V and 4 bases on J, with 5 as the count of junction bases outside the gene matches. From cysteine to phenylalanine, the CDR3 is 13 amino acids long. Here the CDR3 DNA is all that survives: 39 bases in frame from base 1. CDR1 and CDR2, per the germline V gene, are MDHEN and SYDVKM. One collaborating source in Seattle enrolled patients during active infection and followed them longitudinally through the course of disease. Collaborating institutions collected whole blood in K2EDTA tubes following their own protocols. For TCRbeta analysis, collaborator samples were shipped as frozen whole blood, as isolated PBMCs, or as DNA extracted from either sample type. Paper-wide results and their limitations: How much clinical and demographic metadata was included differed by source and by participant, and the metadata was provided uncurated.

The immunoSEQ Assay, a bias-controlled multiplex PCR, was used to amplify TCRbeta CDR3 regions from genomic DNA. The paper's data handling went like this. Nucleated cell counts per sample were estimated from amplification of reference gene primers within the assay. To quantify the absolute abundance of each unique TCRbeta CDR3 rearrangement, sequence reads were collapsed and filtered. Productive Simpson clonality was computed per sample as the square root of Simpson's diversity index over productive rearrangements. TCRdb holds this immuneACCESS table with in-frame rearrangements only. Some clones are missing; in checked studies, unresolved V genes explain under half, and the rest has no known cause. V and J calls and clone size are as listed in that table; D and trimming were resolved from the DNA. Within this sample are 80,000 or so clones, with about 85% of them counted one time only. Together, the top ten hold approximately 11% of the sample.

Material: peripheral blood. Rearrangement joined TRBV28 to TRBJ2-5; 7 junctional bases match TRBD2. This clonotype was obtained from a man aged 55-75 years with COVID-19, enrolled during active disease. The CDR3 protein: CASRSGTTETQYF. The nucleotide sequence is given as TGTGCCAGCAGATCCGGGACTACAGAGACCCAGTACTTC.